This TCR beta chain stems from a study of OX40 agonist ivuxolimab in advanced cancers. Regarding the research as a whole: Ivuxolimab was an agonistic, fully human IgG2 monoclonal antibody directed against OX40 (CD134), a costimulatory receptor. Intravenous ivuxolimab was administered to patients every 2 weeks at six dose levels: 0.01, 0.1, 0.3, 1.5, 3 and 10 mg/kg. Among the 52 dose-escalation patients, some 20 had hepatocellular carcinoma, roughly 15 melanoma, 9 renal cell carcinoma and 9 head and neck cancer. In the dose-escalation cohort, 75% to 90% of patients were male, and the mean age was around 65 years with a range of about 20 to 80. Prior anti-PD-1, anti-PD-L1 or anti-CTLA-4 therapy was permitted, and checkpoint inhibitors had been received by around 40% of dose-escalation patients. Partial responses occurred in three dose-escalation patients, of whom one had hepatocellular carcinoma and two had cutaneous melanoma. The point of sequencing TCRbeta in the periphery was to test whether ivuxolimab changed TCR sequence diversity and drove clonal T-cell expansion. The paper reports the monotherapy dose-escalation portion (N = 52 patients) of the phase I ivuxolimab trial.

The trial excluded patients who had a history of autoimmune disease or who were on systemic immunosuppression. Peripheral blood for TCR sequencing was collected from all dose cohorts at baseline, on cycle 4 day 1, and on cycle 7 day 1. Samples came from an open-label, multicenter, first-in-human phase I dose-escalation trial of ivuxolimab. Adults with locally advanced or metastatic melanoma, renal cell carcinoma, hepatocellular carcinoma or head and neck squamous cell carcinoma were enrolled in the trial. CD4+ and CD8+ T cells were sorted separately from peripheral blood before TCR sequencing. For sequencing of the TCRbeta CDR3 region, genomic DNA was extracted from the sorted cells. The immunoSEQ Assay was used to sequence the TCRbeta CDR3 regions. The table was pulled from immuneACCESS by TCRdb, which kept in-frame rearrangements only. Such tables lose some clones; where checked, under half of the loss comes from unresolved V genes, and the rest has no known cause. Within this sample are tens of thousands of clones, with roughly 91% of them counted one time only. The ten most abundant clones make up more than 6.5% of the sample.

The investigation overall reported the following: At doses of 0.1 to 3.0 mg/kg, clonal expansion of both CD4+ and CD8+ T cells in blood was seen between baseline and week 6. On average, CD8+ T cells showed more expanded clones than CD4+ T cells after ivuxolimab. In partial responders in the 0.1-3.0 mg/kg groups, normalized peripheral clonal expansion was found to be among the lowest, especially among CD8+ T cells. Low levels of normalized T-cell clonal expansion were also seen in some patients who did not respond. The antigen specificity of the clonally expanded peripheral T cells was not determined.

Concerning this clone: There is no known antigen for this receptor. No clone much larger than this one lies a single base away; base qualities are absent.

Its CDR3 holds 13 amino acids, cysteine through phenylalanine. CDR3 DNA only is kept here, 39 bases in frame from base 1. V gives up 7 bases and J gives up 2 bases, and the segment between their germline ends measures 12 bases. The germline V gene supplies CDR1 SGHDT and CDR2 YYEEEE. Material: CD4+ or CD8+ T cells sorted from blood, obtained in a trial of the OX40 agonist ivuxolimab. The chain is assembled from TRBV5-6 and TRBJ2-5; the D gene identity is not certain. This sequence was found in an adult with an advanced solid tumor such as melanoma, head and neck, liver or kidney cancer. The CDR3 loop reads CASFRWGQETQYF. The base sequence is TGTGCCAGCTTTCGTTGGGGACAAGAGACCCAGTACTTC.